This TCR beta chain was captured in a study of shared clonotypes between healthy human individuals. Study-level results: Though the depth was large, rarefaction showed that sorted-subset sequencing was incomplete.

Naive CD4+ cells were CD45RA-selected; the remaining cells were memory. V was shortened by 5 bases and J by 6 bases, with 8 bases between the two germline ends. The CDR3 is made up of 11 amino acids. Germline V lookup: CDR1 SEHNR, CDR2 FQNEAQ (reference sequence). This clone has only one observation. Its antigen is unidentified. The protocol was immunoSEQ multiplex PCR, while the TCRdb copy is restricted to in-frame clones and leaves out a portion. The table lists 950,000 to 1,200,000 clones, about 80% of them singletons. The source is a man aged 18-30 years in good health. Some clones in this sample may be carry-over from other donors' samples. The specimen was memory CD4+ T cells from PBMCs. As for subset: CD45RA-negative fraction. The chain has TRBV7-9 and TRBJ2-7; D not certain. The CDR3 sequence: CASSQVSEQYF. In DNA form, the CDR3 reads TGTGCCAGCAGCCAAGTATCCGAGCAGTACTTC.